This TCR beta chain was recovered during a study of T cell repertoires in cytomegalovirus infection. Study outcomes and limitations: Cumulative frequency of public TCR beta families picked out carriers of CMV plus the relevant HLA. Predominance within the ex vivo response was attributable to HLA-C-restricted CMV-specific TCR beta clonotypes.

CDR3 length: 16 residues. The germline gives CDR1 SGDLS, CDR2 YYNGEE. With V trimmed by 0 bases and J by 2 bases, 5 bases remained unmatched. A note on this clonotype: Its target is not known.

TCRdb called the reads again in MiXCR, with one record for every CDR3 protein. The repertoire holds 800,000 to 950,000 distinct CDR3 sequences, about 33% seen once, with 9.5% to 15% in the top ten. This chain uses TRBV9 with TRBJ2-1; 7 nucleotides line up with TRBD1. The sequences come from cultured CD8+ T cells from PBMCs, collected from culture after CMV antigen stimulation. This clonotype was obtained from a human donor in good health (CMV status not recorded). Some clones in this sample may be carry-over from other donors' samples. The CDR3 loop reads CASSVGQGIPYNEQFF. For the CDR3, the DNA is TGTGCCAGCAGCGTAGGACAGGGTATTCCCTACAATGAGCAGTTCTTC.